Each of the 20 T cell receptor beta chains below was sequenced from the same sample in a study of cytomegalovirus exposure and HLA in healthy donors. The assay was immunoSEQ multiplex PCR, and TCRdb's table has in-frame clones only and misses some. Among more than 95,000 clones, approximately 89% were seen once, and the ten largest hold 1.5% to 2%. Sample: PBMCs. The source is a man aged 18 to 35 in good health and CMV-seronegative.

This clone occurred a few times. The chain is built from TRBV19 and TRBJ1-5; the D is unclear. CDR1 and CDR2 from the germline V gene are LNHDA and SQIVND (reference sequence). Trimming stripped 6 bases from V and 4 bases from J, with 16 bases between. This CDR3 has 15 amino acids. The CDR3 DNA reads TGTGCCAGTAGCCAACTGGGTGCGGGGAATCAGCCCCAGCATTTT. This gives the protein CASSQLGAGNQPQHF. Full variable domain (rest looked up from reference TRBV19 and TRBJ1-5): DGGITQSPKYLFRKEGQNVTLSCEQNLNHDAMYWYRQDPGQGLRLIYYSQIVNDFQKGDIAEGYSVSREKKESFPLTVTSAQKNPTAFYLCASSQLGAGNQPQHFGDGTRLSIL.

The genes are TRBV10-3 and TRBJ2-4; D uncertain. The germline gives CDR1 ENHRY, CDR2 SYGVKD. V was cut by 3 bases and J by 1 base, with 7 bases left in between. This CDR3 region has 14 residues. CDR3 loop: CAISESQAKNIQYF. Here the CDR3 DNA reads TGTGCCATCAGTGAATCACAGGCCAAAAACATTCAGTACTTC.

The chain combines TRBV2 with TRBJ2-2; D is ambiguous. The CDR3 is 13 residues long. CDR1 is SNHLY, CDR2 FYNNEI, per germline. V lost 7 bases to trimming and J lost 0 bases, with 6 bases between them. This chain's CDR3 is CASNRANTGELFF. In nucleotides, the CDR3 is TGTGCCAGCAACCGGGCGAACACCGGGGAGCTGTTTTTT. Using reference TRBV2 and TRBJ2-2 for the parts outside the CDR3, the full variable domain is EPEVTQTPSHQVTQMGQEVILRCVPISNHLYFYWYRQILGQKVEFLVSFYNNEISEKSEIFDDQFSVERPDGSNFTLKIRSTKLEDSAMYFCASNRANTGELFFGEGSRLTVL.

This clone was seen only once. The genes are TRBV19 and TRBJ2-1; 7 positions agree with TRBD1. Trimming removed 5 bases from V and 3 bases from J; junction bases left unmatched: 4. Looked up from germline, CDR1 is LNHDA and CDR2 is SQIVND (reference sequence). The CDR3 sequence is 14 residues long. The CDR3: CASSAWDSYNEQFF. The DNA for the CDR3 is TGTGCCAGTAGTGCGTGGGACAGCTACAATGAGCAGTTCTTC.

This rearrangement joins TRBV19 to TRBJ2-7; the match to TRBD2 covers 11 bases. V gave up 6 bases and J gave up 3 bases; unmatched junction bases: 4. This CDR3 region has 14 residues. Germline V gives CDR1 LNHDA, CDR2 SQIVND (reference sequence). As DNA, the CDR3 is TGTGCCAGTAGCCCCCTAGCGGGAGGCTACGAGCAGTACTTC. Its protein is CASSPLAGGYEQYF.

The genes are TRBV28 and TRBJ1-4; a weak D match, TRBD1 (6 bases). Trimming shortened V by 6 bases and J by 12 bases, and 14 bases separated the two germline ends. This CDR3 comprises 12 residues. CDR1 is MDHEN and CDR2 is SYDVKM in the germline V gene. CDR3 DNA: TGTGCCAGCAGCCTACAGGGTGGGGAACTGTTTTTT. This sequence encodes CASSLQGGELFF.

The J gene is TRBJ1-6, the V gene TRBV19, with 7 nucleotides matching TRBD1. From germline, CDR1 is LNHDA and CDR2 SQIVND (reference sequence). V shed 4 bases and J 7 bases; nucleotides not matched to a gene: 4. The CDR3 is made up of 14 amino acids. The CDR3 reads CASSNDRVNSPLHF. The CDR3 region has the DNA TGTGCCAGTAGTAACGACAGGGTAAATTCACCCCTCCACTTT. Full variable domain (rest looked up from reference TRBV19 and TRBJ1-6): DGGITQSPKYLFRKEGQNVTLSCEQNLNHDAMYWYRQDPGQGLRLIYYSQIVNDFQKGDIAEGYSVSREKKESFPLTVTSAQKNPTAFYLCASSNDRVNSPLHFGNGTRLTVT.

The genes are TRBV28 and TRBJ2-5; 10 bases match TRBD1. V was pared by 6 bases and J by 5 bases, with 15 bases of the junction left unmatched. CDR1 is MDHEN, CDR2 SYDVKM, per germline. This CDR3 spans 17 amino acids. The CDR3 DNA sequence: TGTGCCAGCAGACGCGACAGGGGGCTTAATCCTGGGGAGACCCAGTACTTC. It specifies CASRRDRGLNPGETQYF.

V usage is TRBV19 and J usage is TRBJ2-1, with D perhaps matching TRBD1 (5 bases). CDR1 is LNHDA and CDR2 is SQIVND in the germline V gene (reference sequence). The CDR3 totals 13 residues. V was trimmed by 5 bases and J by 12 bases, leaving 17 bases between them. In DNA, the CDR3 is TGTGCCAGTAGTCGCAAAGGGGTGGCGGCGCAGTTCTTC. Translated, it gives CASSRKGVAAQFF.

The chain joins TRBV11-3 to TRBJ2-2, with 8 bases identical to TRBD1. After removal of 4 bases from V and 6 bases from J, the junction contained 7 bases not matched to a gene. Germline-derived CDR1 and CDR2 are SGHNT and YENEEA. The CDR3 totals 15 residues. Written as DNA, the CDR3 is TGTGCCAGCAGCTCGACAGGGGCTGGGGCCGGGGAGCTGTTTTTT. Protein sequence: CASSSTGAGAGELFF.

The rearrangement uses TRBV18 and TRBJ2-3, with TRBD2 identical over 7 bases. V shed 3 bases, J shed 4 bases, and the junction held 4 bases outside the gene matches. The CDR3 is 14 residues long. Germline CDR1 KGHSH, CDR2 LQKENI. CDR3 coding DNA: TGTGCCAGCTCACCGCTAGGACTAGCAGATACGCAGTATTTT. Translated: CASSPLGLADTQYF.

The genes are TRBV7-6 and TRBJ1-1; perhaps TRBD1 as D (5 bases). Per germline, CDR1 SGHVS and CDR2 FNYEAQ. The CDR3 has 16 residues. V was clipped by 5 bases and J by 0 bases, with 16 bases between them. CDR3 DNA sequence: TGTGCCAGCAGCCTGAGTGGGGCTCTCATGAACACTGAAGCTTTCTTT. Translating it yields CASSLSGALMNTEAFF.

The chain combines TRBV5-1 with TRBJ2-1; 8 nucleotides align to TRBD1. Germline CDR1 and CDR2: SGHRS and YFSETQ. The CDR3 is made up of 15 amino acids. With V trimmed by 0 bases and J by 8 bases, 7 bases remained unmatched. The DNA for the CDR3 is TGCGCCAGCAGCTTGGTTGGACAGGGTTTCGATGAGCAGTTCTTC. This sequence encodes CASSLVGQGFDEQFF.

CDR3 sequence reads: CASSSPQIQGGYTF. The CDR3, as DNA: TGCGCCAGCAGCTCACCCCAGATCCAGGGTGGCTACACCTTC. This rearrangement joins TRBV5-1 to TRBJ1-2; TRBD1 might be the D (5 bases). Trimming pared 3 bases from V and 7 bases from J, leaving 16 bases between. The CDR3 contains 14 residues. Germline CDR1 SGHRS, CDR2 YFSETQ.

The CDR3 region is CASRLAGGTDTQYF. The CDR3 nucleotides read TGTGCCAGCAGGCTAGCGGGAGGAACAGATACGCAGTATTTT. The chain is built from TRBV7-6 and TRBJ2-3; 11 nucleotides align to TRBD2. Germline CDR1 SGHVS, CDR2 FNYEAQ. This CDR3 is built from 14 residues. J lost 3 bases, V lost 6 bases, and 2 bases had no gene match.

V and J are TRBV11-2 and TRBJ2-1; 7 bases fit TRBD1. CDR3 length: 14 amino acids. The germline gives CDR1 SGHAT, CDR2 FQNNGV. Trimming took 5 bases from V and 9 from J; bases not matched to a gene: 10. In DNA, the CDR3 is TGTGCCAGCAGCCCGTCCCGGGACAGTTTTGAGCAGTTCTTC. It specifies CASSPSRDSFEQFF.

V and J are TRBV28 and TRBJ1-2, with TRBD1 identical over 8 bases. This CDR3 contains 16 residues. The germline CDR1 and CDR2 sequences are MDHEN and SYDVKM. V dropped 2 bases and J dropped 1; count of bases not matched to a gene: 6. The CDR3 sequence is CASSLGGTGGNYGYTF. The CDR3 bases are TGTGCCAGCAGTTTAGGCGGAACAGGGGGTAACTATGGCTACACCTTC.

The chain recombines TRBV7-2 with TRBJ1-1; D not certain. This CDR3 comprises 14 residues. CDR1 SGHTA and CDR2 FQGNSA come from the germline V gene. V was pared by 5 bases and J by 0 bases, with 10 bases between. Written as DNA, the CDR3 is TGTGCCAGCAGCCCCTGGGCCTTGAACACTGAAGCTTTCTTT. Its protein product is CASSPWALNTEAFF.

The chain is built from TRBV13 and TRBJ2-1, with D maybe TRBD1 (5 bases). V was cut by 3 bases and J by 5 bases, with 14 bases left in between. CDR3 length: 15 amino acids. Germline assignment: CDR1 PRHDT and CDR2 FYEKMQ (reference sequence). The CDR3 sequence: CASSLGPFRDNEQFF. In DNA form, the CDR3 reads TGTGCCAGCAGCTTGGGGCCATTCAGGGACAATGAGCAGTTCTTC.

This sequence joins TRBV18 and TRBJ1-3; D ambiguous. The CDR3 consists of 15 residues. Germline values: CDR1 KGHSH, CDR2 LQKENI. V was clipped by 2 bases and J by 0 bases, with 8 bases between them. The DNA of the CDR3 is TGTGCCAGCTCACCATCGGGAAGCTCTGGAAACACCATATATTTT. Protein sequence: CASSPSGSSGNTIYF.